The clone carrying this T cell receptor (beta chain) was seen only a few times. Its antigen is undetermined. Described time point: cycle 4 day 1 (C4D1), after 5 to 7 weeks of nivolumab. Autologous stem cell transplantation was followed by relapse in every patient, and brentuximab vedotin exposure varied. With magnetic negative selection, CD4+ T cells were purified from PBMCs that had been thawed. The best responses consisted of complete response, partial response or progressive disease. The data originate from a study of PD-1 blockade in classical Hodgkin lymphoma. Study-wide points: Compared with healthy donors, newly diagnosed patients reportedly showed lower baseline TCR diversity. The baseline diversity of complete responders showed similarity to that of newly diagnosed patients.

The V and J ends lost 6 bases and 0 bases, in that order; junction bases with no gene match: 7. The CDR3 has 15 amino acids. CDR1 SQVTM and CDR2 ANQGSEA come from the germline V gene. Profiling relied on immunoSEQ multiplex PCR, and the TCRdb table lists in-frame clones only, not all of them. Here the sample spans around 37,000 clones, about 94% being singletons. This clonotype was sampled from a human donor with classical Hodgkin lymphoma. Source: CD4+ T cells from blood, taken before the fourth cycle of nivolumab. The V call is TRBV29-1, the J call TRBJ2-7; 11 nucleotides align to TRBD2. The CDR3 loop reads CSVIGTSGVSYEQYF. The CDR3 DNA reads TGCAGCGTGATAGGGACTAGCGGAGTCTCCTACGAGCAGTACTTC.